A selection of T cell receptor beta chains follows, all from one sample in a study of blood T cells in healthy people across ages. Each CDR3 protein gets one entry after TCRdb re-called the 5' RACE reads with MiXCR. The sample has approximately 960,000 distinct CDR3 sequences, under 35% seen once; the top ten hold about a tenth. In addition, the sample was reused for a study of T cells of mothers and their children.

Sample: blood. The receptors were sampled from a woman in her thirties or forties in good health. Both conserved end residues are part of each CDR3. A D gene is named only where the DNA matches it firmly. The listing skips clone size in some rows; elsewhere it reads once, few, many or a size class.

>TRBV5-1|.|TRBD2|18|TRBJ2-1
CASSSGATSGGTYNEQFF
TGCGCCAGCAGCTCTGGGGCGACTAGCGGGGGGACCTACAATGAGCAGTTCTTC
>TRBV12-3/TRBV12-4|few|.|14|TRBJ1-6
CASSRRGGLSPLHF
TGTGCCAGCAGTCGCCGGGGAGGGCTTTCACCCCTCCACTTT
>TRBV3-1|many|.|14|TRBJ1-5
CASSPRQANQPQHF
TGTGCCAGCAGCCCCCGACAGGCGAATCAGCCCCAGCATTTT
>TRBV13|few|TRBD2|15|TRBJ2-5
CANSTTTSGVETQYF
TGTGCCAACAGCACCACGACTAGCGGGGTTGAGACCCAGTACTTC
>TRBV10-3|many|.|12|TRBJ2-7
CATGSSSYEQYF
TGTGCCACCGGGTCGAGCTCCTACGAGCAGTACTTC
>TRBV5-1|.|TRBD2|18|TRBJ2-5
CASSLSLVGTRGQETQYF
TGCGCCAGCAGCTTGTCACTCGTCGGGACTAGAGGGCAAGAGACCCAGTACTTC
>TRBV7-2|many|.|15|TRBJ2-1
CASSQVLGGEDEQFF
TGTGCCAGCAGCCAGGTCTTAGGCGGGGAGGATGAGCAGTTCTTC
>TRBV4-1|few|.|16|TRBJ2-7
CASSQDRVGSSYEQYF
TGCGCCAGCAGCCAAGATCGAGTGGGTAGCTCCTACGAGCAGTACTTC
>TRBV2|many|.|15|TRBJ2-1
CASRGGGRSYNEQFF
TGTGCCAGCAGAGGCGGGGGCCGCTCCTACAATGAGCAGTTCTTC
>TRBV7-6|few|.|17|TRBJ1-6
CASSLPPRHKANSPLHF
TGTGCCAGCAGCTTACCACCCCGACACAAGGCTAATTCACCCCTCCACTTT
>TRBV7-2|.|TRBD1|14|TRBJ1-2
CASSTRTGKDGYTF
TGTGCCAGCAGCACGAGGACAGGGAAGGATGGCTACACCTTC
>TRBV3-1|.|TRBD2|16|TRBJ2-1
CASSQNVLAGGDEQFF
TGTGCCAGCAGCCAAAATGTCCTAGCGGGGGGGGATGAGCAGTTCTTC
>TRBV20-1|few|TRBD2|18|TRBJ2-7
CSARAIGLAGASSYEQYF
TGCAGTGCTAGAGCGATAGGACTAGCGGGGGCTAGCTCCTACGAGCAGTACTTC
>TRBV7-9|few|.|15|TRBJ1-6
CASSLAGDSDSPLHF
TGTGCCAGCAGCTTGGCAGGGGATTCGGATTCACCCCTCCACTTT
>TRBV27|.|.|15|TRBJ2-6
CASSPTGYGANVLNF
TGTGCCAGCAGTCCTACAGGGTACGGGGCCAACGTCCTGAATTTC
>TRBV7-2|few|.|13|TRBJ1-1
CASLPQGNTEAFF
TGTGCCAGCCTTCCCCAGGGGAACACTGAAGCTTTCTTT
>TRBV3-1|.|TRBD2|14|TRBJ2-3
CASSYGLAGDTQYF
TGTGCCAGCAGCTACGGACTAGCGGGAGATACGCAGTATTTT
>TRBV5-8|many|.|15|TRBJ2-5
CASSGEWGGRETQYF
TGTGCCAGCAGCGGAGAATGGGGGGGCCGGGAGACCCAGTACTTC
>TRBV9|many|.|14|TRBJ2-3
CASSVNPSTDTQYF
TGTGCCAGCAGCGTAAACCCTAGCACAGATACGCAGTATTTT
>TRBV5-1|few|.|14|TRBJ1-3
CASSLTVSGNTIYF
TGTGCCAGCAGTTTGACAGTCTCTGGAAACACCATATATTTT
>TRBV20-1|.|.|12|TRBJ1-2
CSASQGVDGYTF
TGCAGTGCTAGCCAGGGCGTCGATGGCTACACCTTC
>TRBV7-8|.|.|15|TRBJ1-5
CASSLRAQGGQPQHF
TGTGCCAGCAGCTTGAGGGCACAGGGAGGTCAGCCCCAGCATTTT
>TRBV7-2|few|.|13|TRBJ1-2
CVSSQGQGWGYTF
TGTGTCAGCAGCCAGGGGCAGGGTTGGGGCTACACCTTC
>TRBV11-1|few|TRBD2|16|TRBJ2-1
CASSSLTSGGHNEQFF
TGTGCCAGCAGCTCCCTGACTAGCGGGGGCCACAATGAGCAGTTCTTC
>TRBV6-1|.|.|13|TRBJ1-2
CASRLTASYGYTF
TGTGCCAGCAGGCTGACAGCGTCCTATGGCTACACCTTC
>TRBV4-2|.|.|16|TRBJ2-5
CASSQVQGTYQETQYF
TGTGCCAGCAGCCAAGTCCAAGGGACTTACCAAGAGACCCAGTACTTC
>TRBV7-2|.|TRBD1|13|TRBJ1-1
CASAGGANTEAFF
TGTGCCAGCGCAGGGGGAGCGAACACTGAAGCTTTCTTT